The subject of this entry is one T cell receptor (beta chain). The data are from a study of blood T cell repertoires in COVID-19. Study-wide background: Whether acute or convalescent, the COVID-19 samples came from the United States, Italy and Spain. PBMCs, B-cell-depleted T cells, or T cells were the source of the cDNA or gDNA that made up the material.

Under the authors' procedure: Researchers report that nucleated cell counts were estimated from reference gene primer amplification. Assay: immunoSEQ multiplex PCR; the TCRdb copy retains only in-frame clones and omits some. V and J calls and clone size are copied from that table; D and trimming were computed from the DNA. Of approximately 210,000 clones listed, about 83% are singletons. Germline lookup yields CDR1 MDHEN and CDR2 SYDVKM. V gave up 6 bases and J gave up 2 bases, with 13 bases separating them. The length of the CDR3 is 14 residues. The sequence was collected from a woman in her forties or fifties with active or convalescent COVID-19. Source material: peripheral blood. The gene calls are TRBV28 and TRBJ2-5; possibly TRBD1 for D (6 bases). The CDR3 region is CASRFRGSQETQYF. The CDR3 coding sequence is TGTGCCAGCAGGTTTAGGGGGTCTCAAGAGACCCAGTACTTC.